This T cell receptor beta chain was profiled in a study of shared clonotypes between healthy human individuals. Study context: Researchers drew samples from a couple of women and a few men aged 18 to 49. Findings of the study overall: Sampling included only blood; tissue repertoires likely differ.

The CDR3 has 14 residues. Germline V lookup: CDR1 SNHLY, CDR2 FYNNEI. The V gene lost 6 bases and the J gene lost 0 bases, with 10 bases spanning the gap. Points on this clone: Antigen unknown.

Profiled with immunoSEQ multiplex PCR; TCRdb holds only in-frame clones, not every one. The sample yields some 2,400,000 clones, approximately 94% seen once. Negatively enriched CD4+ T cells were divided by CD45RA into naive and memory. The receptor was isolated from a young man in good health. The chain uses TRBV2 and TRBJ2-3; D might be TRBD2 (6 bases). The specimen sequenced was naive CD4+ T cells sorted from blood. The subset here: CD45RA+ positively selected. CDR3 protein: CASSPSGSTDTQYF. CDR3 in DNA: TGTGCCAGCAGCCCCAGCGGGAGCACAGATACGCAGTATTTT.